These 19 T cell receptor beta chains came from one sample sequenced in a study of graft-versus-host responses after intestinal transplantation. These receptors are not linked to any known antigen. Sequencing used immunoSEQ multiplex PCR; TCRdb keeps in-frame clones, though not all of them. The repertoire has over 80,000 clones, 91% of them found once; the top ten carry roughly 0.2%. The sequencing here drew on unstimulated CD4+ T cells sorted from spleen or lymph node cells, taken before transplant. The receptors stem from a human donor who was the organ donor for an intestinal transplant.

The chain links TRBV6-5 to TRBJ1-1; no definite D call. The length of the CDR3 is 15 residues. Trimming took off 0 bases at V and 0 bases at J, with 8 bases between the two ends. The germline V gene encodes CDR1 MNHEY and CDR2 SVGAGI. CDR3 DNA sequence: TGTGCCAGCAGTTACTCGAGGGAGTTGAACACTGAAGCTTTCTTT. This codes for CASSYSRELNTEAFF.

The chain couples TRBV18 to TRBJ1-1; 8 bases are a match to TRBD1. The CDR3 consists of 14 residues. CDR1 is KGHSH, CDR2 LQKENI, per germline. The J segment lost 3 bases and the V segment lost 4 bases, leaving 4 bases of the junction unmatched. The CDR3: CASSRLQGDTEAFF. CDR3 DNA: TGTGCCAGCTCACGACTACAGGGGGACACTGAAGCTTTCTTT.

V usage is TRBV7-2 and J usage is TRBJ1-5; D is possibly TRBD1 (6 bases). CDR3 size: 16 residues. Germline V gene data show CDR1 as SGHTA and CDR2 as FQGNSA. V was cut by 5 bases and J by 3 bases, with 17 bases left in between. The CDR3 region has the DNA TGTGCCAGCAGCCCCCAGGGGAGGGCCCCCAATCAGCCCCAGCATTTT. It translates to CASSPQGRAPNQPQHF.

This sequence joins TRBV10-3 and TRBJ1-5; D might be TRBD1 (6 bases). There are 15 residues in the CDR3. The germline V gene encodes CDR1 ENHRY and CDR2 SYGVKD. Deletions cut 0 bases from V and 8 bases from J, with 14 bases between. The CDR3 sequence is CAISESNRVLEPQHF. CDR3 nucleotide sequence: TGTGCCATCAGTGAGTCAAACAGGGTTCTGGAGCCCCAGCATTTT.

The chain combines TRBV18 with TRBJ1-1, with 9 positions matching TRBD1. There are 14 residues in the CDR3. Trimming cost V 2 bases and J 5 bases; bases outside gene matches: 3. Germline V gives CDR1 KGHSH, CDR2 LQKENI. As DNA, the CDR3 is TGTGCCAGCTCACCAGGGACAGGGAGAACTGAAGCTTTCTTT. This gives the protein CASSPGTGRTEAFF.

As for this clone: At one end, the junction sequence differs from germline, possibly due to a read error. The rearrangement links TRBV15 to TRBJ2-7, with D perhaps TRBD2 (6 bases). Germline CDR1 LNHNV, CDR2 YYDKDF (reference sequence). The CDR3 totals 15 residues. The CDR3 DNA follows: TGTGCCACCAGCAGAGATGCGGGACCGACGACCGAAAAAACCTTC. Protein sequence: CATSRDAGPTTEKTF.

The chain has TRBV5-1 and TRBJ1-5; a weak D match, TRBD1 (5 bases). The CDR3 runs to 15 residues. The germline V gene encodes CDR1 SGHRS and CDR2 YFSETQ. V was pared by 4 bases and J by 4 bases, with 15 bases between. The CDR3 loop reads CASSPLGGVNQPQHF. The CDR3 DNA reads TGCGCCAGCAGCCCACTGGGGGGGGTAAATCAGCCCCAGCATTTT.

V usage is TRBV5-4 and J usage is TRBJ2-3; weak D call: TRBD1 (6 bases). The V and J ends lost 10 bases and 0 bases respectively, with 15 bases between them. The CDR3 covers 14 residues. Germline V CDR1 and CDR2: SGHNT, YYREEE (reference sequence). The CDR3 here is CAGGSGVSTDTQYF. CDR3 nucleotides: TGTGCCGGGGGCTCAGGGGTTAGCACAGATACGCAGTATTTT. Combining the CDR3 with reference TRBV5-4 and TRBJ2-3 gives the whole variable domain ETGVTQSPTHLIKTRGQQVTLRCSSQSGHNTVSWYQQALGQGPQFIFQYYREEENGRGNFPPRFSGLQFPNYSSELNVNALELDDSALYLCAGGSGVSTDTQYFGPGTRLTVL.

The chain is built from TRBV5-1 and TRBJ2-3, with 14 bases identical to TRBD2. The CDR3 has 21 amino acids. Germline CDR1 and CDR2: SGHRS and YFSETQ. V was pared by 4 bases and J by 0 bases, with 16 bases of the junction left unmatched. The CDR3 DNA reads TGCGCCAGCAGCCTTCCCCGAGGACTAGCGGGGGGCCTAGATAGCACAGATACGCAGTATTTT. Protein sequence: CASSLPRGLAGGLDSTDTQYF.

The chain combines TRBV4-1 with TRBJ1-5; D gene ambiguous. In germline, CDR1 is MGHRA, CDR2 YSYEKL. The CDR3 contains 16 residues. Trimming took off 5 bases at V and 2 bases at J, with 16 bases between the two ends. The CDR3 DNA follows: TGCGCCAGCAGCGGTCCCCTCGGGTCGGGCAATCAGCCCCAGCATTTT. Residues: CASSGPLGSGNQPQHF.

The chain is built from TRBV7-3 and TRBJ2-7; D is undetermined. The CDR3 extends over 14 amino acids. CDR1 is SGHTA, CDR2 FQGTGA, per germline. V lost 5 bases, J lost 0 bases, and 11 bases lay in between. CDR3 coding DNA: TGTGCCAGCAGCCCCCAGGCCAGCTCCTACGAGCAGTACTTC. Residues: CASSPQASSYEQYF.

The rearrangement uses TRBV7-2 and TRBJ2-5; TRBD2 matches 10 bases. The J call may not be correct, given that the DNA end is closer to TRBJ2-7. Looked up from germline, CDR1 is SGHTA and CDR2 is FQGNSA. This CDR3 comprises 16 residues. Written as DNA, the CDR3 is TGTGCCAGCAGCGCCGACCTAGCGGGGGCACTCGCCGAGCAGTACTTC. Translating gives CASSADLAGALAEQYF.

The V gene is TRBV4-2, the J gene TRBJ2-2; 8 bases match TRBD1. Trimming cost V 4 bases and J 0 bases; bases outside gene matches: 7. Looked up from germline, CDR1 is LGHNA and CDR2 is YNFKEQ. The CDR3 runs 17 residues. The CDR3 region has the DNA TGTGCCAGCAGCCGAAAACAGGGGGTCTCGAACACCGGGGAGCTGTTTTTT. As protein: CASSRKQGVSNTGELFF.

With regard to this clone: A read error may produce the germline difference seen at one junction end. The gene calls are TRBV30 and TRBJ2-7; weak D call: TRBD1 (5 bases). The CDR3 contains 11 residues. CDR1 GTSNPN and CDR2 SVGIG come from the germline V gene (reference sequence). CDR3: CAWTQSYEQYF. The CDR3 nucleotides are TGTGCGTGGACACAAAGCTACGAGCAGTACTTC. The variable domain in full, completed from reference TRBV30 and TRBJ2-7, reads SQTIHQWPATLVQPVGSPLSLECTVEGTSNPNLYWYRQAAGRGLQLLFYSVGIGQISSEVPQNLSASRPQDRQFILSSKKLLLSDSGFYLCAWTQSYEQYFGPGTRLTVT.

This rearrangement joins TRBV25-1 to TRBJ2-1, with D perhaps TRBD2 (7 bases). Germline-derived CDR1 and CDR2 are MGHDK and SYGVNS. Trimming cost V 3 bases and J 2 bases, with 11 bases left between them. The CDR3 runs to 15 residues. The CDR3 nucleotides are TGTGCCAGCAGTGAGGGCGGGGGCCCCTACAATGAGCAGTTCTTC. Translating it yields CASSEGGGPYNEQFF.

The chain combines TRBV7-9 with TRBJ2-5, with a possible D match to TRBD1 (6 bases). CDR1 SEHNR and CDR2 FQNEAQ come from the germline V gene (reference sequence). Trimming took 2 bases from V and 2 from J, leaving 6 bases between them. CDR3 length: 13 amino acids. The CDR3 DNA follows: TGTGCCAGCAGCTTAAGGGGGCAAGAGACCCAGTACTTC. This codes for CASSLRGQETQYF. Using reference TRBV7-9 and TRBJ2-5 for the parts outside the CDR3, the full variable domain is DTGVSQNPRHKITKRGQNVTFRCDPISEHNRLYWYRQTLGQGPEFLTYFQNEAQLEKSRLLSDRFSAERPKGSFSTLEIQRTEQGDSAMYLCASSLRGQETQYFGPGTRLLVL.

The chain recombines TRBV27 with TRBJ2-6; D may be TRBD1 (5 bases). The V end lost 2 bases, the J end lost 11 bases, and 16 bases lay between the germline ends. CDR3 size: 15 residues. CDR1 and CDR2 (germline): MNHEY, SMNVEV (reference sequence). This chain's CDR3 is CASSLSRVHVHVLTF. CDR3 sequence (DNA): TGTGCCAGCAGTTTAAGCAGGGTCCATGTCCACGTCCTGACTTTC.

The chain carries TRBV11-1 and TRBJ2-5; tentatively, D is TRBD2 (6 bases). The end of the DNA aligns better with TRBJ2-7, so the J call may be wrong. The CDR3 has 18 residues. Germline V gene data show CDR1 as SGHAT and CDR2 as FQDESV (reference sequence). The CDR3 region has the DNA TGTGCCAGCAGCTGGGGGGTAATCGGGGAGGCCGTCTCCTACGAGCAGTACTTC. Translated: CASSWGVIGEAVSYEQYF.

The chain has TRBV4-1 and TRBJ2-1, with TRBD2 as a possible D gene (7 bases). Trimming removed 0 bases from V and 2 bases from J, with 11 bases in between. CDR1 is MGHRA, CDR2 YSYEKL, per germline. The CDR3 has 16 amino acids. The CDR3 DNA is TGCGCCAGCAGCCAAGATGGGCGGGGGCCCTACAATGAGCAGTTCTTC. Translating gives CASSQDGRGPYNEQFF.